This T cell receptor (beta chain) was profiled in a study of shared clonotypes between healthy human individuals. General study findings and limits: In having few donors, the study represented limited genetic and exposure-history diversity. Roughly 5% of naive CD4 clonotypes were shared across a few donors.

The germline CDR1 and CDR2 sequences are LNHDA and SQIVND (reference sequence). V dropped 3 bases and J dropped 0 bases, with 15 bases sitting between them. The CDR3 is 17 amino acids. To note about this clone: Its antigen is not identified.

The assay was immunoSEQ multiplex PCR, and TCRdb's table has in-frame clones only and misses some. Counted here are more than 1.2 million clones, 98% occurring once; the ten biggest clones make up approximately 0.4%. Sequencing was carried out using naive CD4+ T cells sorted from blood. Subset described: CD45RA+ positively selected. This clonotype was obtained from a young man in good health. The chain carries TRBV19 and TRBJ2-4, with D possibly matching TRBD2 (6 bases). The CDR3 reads CASSILVDYEAKNIQYF. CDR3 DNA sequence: TGTGCCAGTAGTATTTTAGTGGACTATGAAGCCAAAAACATTCAGTACTTC.